This T cell receptor (beta chain) was sequenced for a study of blood T cell repertoires in COVID-19. The data were produced by immunoSEQ multiplex PCR, yet TCRdb's version contains in-frame clones alone and is incomplete. The data show 60,000 to 85,000 clones, 90% seen once. The source is a man aged 45-65 years with acute or convalescent COVID-19. The sample taken for sequencing was peripheral blood.

The DNA of the CDR3 is TGTGCCAGCAGTGAAATACTGGACAGCAACTATGGCTACACCTTC. Translation gives CASSEILDSNYGYTF. This chain uses TRBV6-1 with TRBJ1-2; tentative D call: TRBD1 (6 bases). The CDR3 spans 15 residues. V lost 2 bases, J lost 2 bases, and 12 bases lay in between. Germline V gene data show CDR1 as MNHNS and CDR2 as SASEGT.